This TCR beta chain was sequenced for a study of blood T cell repertoires in COVID-19. On the study more broadly: T cells, B-cell-depleted T cells, or PBMCs provided the cDNA or gDNA that served as material.

This CDR3 has 16 residues. The ends lost 2 bases at V and 15 bases at J; junction bases unmatched: 11. CDR1 KGHDR and CDR2 SFDVKD come from the germline V gene. Repertoires were generated with immunoSEQ multiplex PCR, while TCRdb's copy carries only in-frame clones and drops some. Altogether 150,000 to 200,000 clones are present, about 86% being singletons, with the ten largest covering approximately 11%. The rearrangement uses TRBV24-1 and TRBJ2-1, with 14 bases identical to TRBD2. The sequenced sample consisted of peripheral blood. The sequence was collected from a woman aged 55-69 years with COVID-19, enrolled during active disease. The CDR3 region has the DNA TGTGCCACCAGTGATTCGGGACTAGCGGGAGAGGCCCATCTGTTCTTC. Its protein is CATSDSGLAGEAHLFF.